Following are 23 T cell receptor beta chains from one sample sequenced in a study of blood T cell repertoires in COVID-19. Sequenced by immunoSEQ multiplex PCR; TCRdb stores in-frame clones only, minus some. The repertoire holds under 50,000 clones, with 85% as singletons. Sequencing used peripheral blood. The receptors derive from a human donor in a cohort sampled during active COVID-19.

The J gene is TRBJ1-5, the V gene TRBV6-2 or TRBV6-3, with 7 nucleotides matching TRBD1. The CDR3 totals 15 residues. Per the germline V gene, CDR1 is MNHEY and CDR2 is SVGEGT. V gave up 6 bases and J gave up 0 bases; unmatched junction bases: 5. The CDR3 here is CASSRDRSSNQPQHF. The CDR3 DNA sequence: TGTGCCAGCAGCAGGGACAGAAGTAGCAATCAGCCCCAGCATTTT.

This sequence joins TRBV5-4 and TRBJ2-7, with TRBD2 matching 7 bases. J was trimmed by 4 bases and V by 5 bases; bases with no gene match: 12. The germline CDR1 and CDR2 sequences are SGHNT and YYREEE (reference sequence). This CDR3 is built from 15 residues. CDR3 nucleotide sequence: TGTGCCAGCAGTTTTGAAGGGCGGGAGATTTACGAGCAGTACTTC. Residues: CASSFEGREIYEQYF.

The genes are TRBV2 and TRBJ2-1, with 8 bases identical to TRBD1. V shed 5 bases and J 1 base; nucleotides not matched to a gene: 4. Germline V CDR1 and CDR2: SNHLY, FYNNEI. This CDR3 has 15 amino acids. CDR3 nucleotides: TGTGCCAGCAGTACACAGGGGGGTTCCTACAATGAGCAGTTCTTC. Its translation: CASSTQGGSYNEQFF. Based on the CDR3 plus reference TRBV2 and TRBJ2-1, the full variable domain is EPEVTQTPSHQVTQMGQEVILRCVPISNHLYFYWYRQILGQKVEFLVSFYNNEISEKSEIFDDQFSVERPDGSNFTLKIRSTKLEDSAMYFCASSTQGGSYNEQFFGPGTRLTVL.

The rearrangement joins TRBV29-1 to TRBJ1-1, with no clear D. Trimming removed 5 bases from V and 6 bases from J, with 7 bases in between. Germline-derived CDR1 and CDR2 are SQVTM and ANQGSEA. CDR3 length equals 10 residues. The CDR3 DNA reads TGCAGCGTTTACGGTCCTGAAGCTTTCTTT. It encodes CSVYGPEAFF.

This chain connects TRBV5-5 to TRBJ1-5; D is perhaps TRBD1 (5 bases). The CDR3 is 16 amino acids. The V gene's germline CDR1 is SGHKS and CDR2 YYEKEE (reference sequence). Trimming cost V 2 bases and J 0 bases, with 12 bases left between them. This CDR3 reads CASSFGPGNSNQPQHF. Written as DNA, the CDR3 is TGTGCCAGCAGCTTTGGACCAGGGAATAGCAATCAGCCCCAGCATTTT.

CDR3 region: CASSRPGTGDSPLHF. The CDR3 nucleotides read TGTGCCAGCAGCCGCCCCGGGACAGGCGATTCACCCCTCCACTTT. The chain is built from TRBV4-2 and TRBJ1-6; 8 bases line up with TRBD1. V lost 4 bases, J lost 8 bases, and 7 bases stayed unmatched. CDR3 length: 15 residues. CDR1 LGHNA and CDR2 YNFKEQ come from the germline V gene.

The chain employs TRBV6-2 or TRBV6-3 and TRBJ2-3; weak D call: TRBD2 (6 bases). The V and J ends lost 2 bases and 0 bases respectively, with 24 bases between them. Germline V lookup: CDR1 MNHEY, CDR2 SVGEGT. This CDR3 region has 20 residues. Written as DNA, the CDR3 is TGTGCCAGCAGTTACCGAGGGACTTTTCCGACCATATCTAGCACAGATACGCAGTATTTT. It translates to CASSYRGTFPTISSTDTQYF.

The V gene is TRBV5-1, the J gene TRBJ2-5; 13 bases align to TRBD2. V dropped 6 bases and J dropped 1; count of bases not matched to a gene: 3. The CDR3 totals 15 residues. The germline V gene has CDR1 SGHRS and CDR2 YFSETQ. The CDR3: CASKRTSGGQETQYF. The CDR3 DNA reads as TGCGCCAGCAAAAGGACTAGCGGGGGCCAAGAGACCCAGTACTTC.

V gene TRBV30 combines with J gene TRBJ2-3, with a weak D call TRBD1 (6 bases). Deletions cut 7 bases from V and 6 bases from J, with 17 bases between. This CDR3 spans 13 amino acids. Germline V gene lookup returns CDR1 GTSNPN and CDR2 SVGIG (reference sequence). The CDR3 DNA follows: TGTGCCTTTCTCAGGGGTCCGGGGGATACGCAGTATTTT. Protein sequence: CAFLRGPGDTQYF.

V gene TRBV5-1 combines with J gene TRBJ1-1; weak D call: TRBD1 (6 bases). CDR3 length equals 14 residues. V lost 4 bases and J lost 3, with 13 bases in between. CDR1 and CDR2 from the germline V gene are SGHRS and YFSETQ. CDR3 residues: CASSPEGGDTEAFF. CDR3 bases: TGCGCCAGCAGCCCGGAAGGGGGGGACACTGAAGCTTTCTTT. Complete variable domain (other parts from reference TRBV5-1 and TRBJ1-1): KAGVTQTPRYLIKTRGQQVTLSCSPISGHRSVSWYQQTPGQGLQFLFEYFSETQRNKGNFPGRFSGRQFSNSRSEMNVSTLELGDSALYLCASSPEGGDTEAFFGQGTRLTVV.

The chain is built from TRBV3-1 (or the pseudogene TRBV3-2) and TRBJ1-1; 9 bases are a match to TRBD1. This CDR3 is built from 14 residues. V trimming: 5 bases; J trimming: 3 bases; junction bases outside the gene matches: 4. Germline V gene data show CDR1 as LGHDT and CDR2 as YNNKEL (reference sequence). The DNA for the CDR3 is TGTGCCAGCAGCACGGGACAGGGTGACACTGAAGCTTTCTTT. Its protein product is CASSTGQGDTEAFF.

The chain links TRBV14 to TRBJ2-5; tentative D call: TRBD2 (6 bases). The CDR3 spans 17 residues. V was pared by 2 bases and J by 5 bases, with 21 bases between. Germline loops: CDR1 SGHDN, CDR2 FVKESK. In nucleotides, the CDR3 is TGTGCCAGCAGCCAAAGCCTTATGAATAGCGGAGCGGAGACCCAGTACTTC. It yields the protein CASSQSLMNSGAETQYF. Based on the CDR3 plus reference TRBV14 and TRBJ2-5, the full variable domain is EAGVTQFPSHSVIEKGQTVTLRCDPISGHDNLYWYRRVMGKEIKFLLHFVKESKQDESGMPNNRFLAERTGGTYSTLKVQPAELEDSGVYFCASSQSLMNSGAETQYFGPGTRLLVL.

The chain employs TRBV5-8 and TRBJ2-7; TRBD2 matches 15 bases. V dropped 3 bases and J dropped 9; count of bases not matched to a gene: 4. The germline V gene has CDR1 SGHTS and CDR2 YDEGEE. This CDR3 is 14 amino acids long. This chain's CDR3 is CASSWTSGRVGQYF. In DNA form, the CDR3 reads TGTGCCAGCAGCTGGACTAGCGGGAGGGTCGGGCAGTACTTC.

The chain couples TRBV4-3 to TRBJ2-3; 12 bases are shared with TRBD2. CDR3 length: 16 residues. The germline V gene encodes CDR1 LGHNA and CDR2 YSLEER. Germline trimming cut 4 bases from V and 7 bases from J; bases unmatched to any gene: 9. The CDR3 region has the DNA TGCGCCAGCAGCCTACAGACTAGCGGGAGTGTGAATACGCAGTATTTT. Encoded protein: CASSLQTSGSVNTQYF.

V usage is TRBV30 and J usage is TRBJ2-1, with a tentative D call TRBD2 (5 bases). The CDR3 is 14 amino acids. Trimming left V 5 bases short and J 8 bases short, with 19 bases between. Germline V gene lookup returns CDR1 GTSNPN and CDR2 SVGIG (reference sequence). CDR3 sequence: CAWGGVGERYEQFF. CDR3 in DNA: TGTGCCTGGGGTGGAGTGGGAGAACGATATGAGCAGTTCTTC.

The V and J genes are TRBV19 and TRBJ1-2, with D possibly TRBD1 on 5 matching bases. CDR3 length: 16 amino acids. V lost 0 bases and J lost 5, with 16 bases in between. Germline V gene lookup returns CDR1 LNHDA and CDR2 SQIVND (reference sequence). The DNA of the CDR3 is TGTGCCAGTAGTATAGACTACAGGACACACACTTATGGCTACACCTTC. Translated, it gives CASSIDYRTHTYGYTF. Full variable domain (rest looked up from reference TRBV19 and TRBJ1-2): DGGITQSPKYLFRKEGQNVTLSCEQNLNHDAMYWYRQDPGQGLRLIYYSQIVNDFQKGDIAEGYSVSREKKESFPLTVTSAQKNPTAFYLCASSIDYRTHTYGYTFGSGTRLTVV.

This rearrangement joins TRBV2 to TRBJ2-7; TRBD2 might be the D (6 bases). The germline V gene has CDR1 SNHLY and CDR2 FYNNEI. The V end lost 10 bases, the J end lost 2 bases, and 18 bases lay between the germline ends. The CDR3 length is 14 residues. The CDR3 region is CATKMGLATYEQYF. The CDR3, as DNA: TGTGCCACCAAAATGGGGCTAGCGACCTACGAGCAGTACTTC. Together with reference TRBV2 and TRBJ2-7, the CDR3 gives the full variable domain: EPEVTQTPSHQVTQMGQEVILRCVPISNHLYFYWYRQILGQKVEFLVSFYNNEISEKSEIFDDQFSVERPDGSNFTLKIRSTKLEDSAMYFCATKMGLATYEQYFGPGTRLTVT.

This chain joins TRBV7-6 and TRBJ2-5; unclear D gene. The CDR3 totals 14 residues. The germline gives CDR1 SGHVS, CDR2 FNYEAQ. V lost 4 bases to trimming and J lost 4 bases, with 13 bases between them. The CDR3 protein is CASSSAAFGETQYF. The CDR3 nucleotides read TGTGCCAGCAGCTCCGCGGCTTTTGGAGAGACCCAGTACTTC.

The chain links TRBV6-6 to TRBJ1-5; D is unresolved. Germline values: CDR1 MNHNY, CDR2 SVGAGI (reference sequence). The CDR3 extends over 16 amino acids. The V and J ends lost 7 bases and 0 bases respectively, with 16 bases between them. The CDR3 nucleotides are TGTGCCAGCAACCCTCGGGGTGGTTATAGCAATCAGCCCCAGCATTTT. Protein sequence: CASNPRGGYSNQPQHF.

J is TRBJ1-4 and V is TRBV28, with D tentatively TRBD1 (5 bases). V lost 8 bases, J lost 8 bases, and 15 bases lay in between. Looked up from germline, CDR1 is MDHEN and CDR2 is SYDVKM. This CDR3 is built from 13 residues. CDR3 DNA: TGTGCCAGCGGAGGGGCGCTGGAAGAAAAACTGTTTTTT. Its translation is CASGGALEEKLFF. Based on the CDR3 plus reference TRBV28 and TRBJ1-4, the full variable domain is DVKVTQSSRYLVKRTGEKVFLECVQDMDHENMFWYRQDPGLGLRLIYFSYDVKMKEKGDIPEGYSVSREKKERFSLILESASTNQTSMYLCASGGALEEKLFFGSGTQLSVL.

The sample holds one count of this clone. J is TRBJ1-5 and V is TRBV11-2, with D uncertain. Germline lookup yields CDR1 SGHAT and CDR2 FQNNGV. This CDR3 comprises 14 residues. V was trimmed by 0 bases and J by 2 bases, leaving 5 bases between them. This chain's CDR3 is CASSLDRGNQPQHF. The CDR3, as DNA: TGTGCCAGCAGCTTAGATCGAGGCAATCAGCCCCAGCATTTT. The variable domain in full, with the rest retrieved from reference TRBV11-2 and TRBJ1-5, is EAGVAQSPRYKIIEKRQSVAFWCNPISGHATLYWYQQILGQGPKLLIQFQNNGVVDDSQLPKDRFSAERLKGVDSTLKIQPAKLEDSAVYLCASSLDRGNQPQHFGDGTRLSIL.

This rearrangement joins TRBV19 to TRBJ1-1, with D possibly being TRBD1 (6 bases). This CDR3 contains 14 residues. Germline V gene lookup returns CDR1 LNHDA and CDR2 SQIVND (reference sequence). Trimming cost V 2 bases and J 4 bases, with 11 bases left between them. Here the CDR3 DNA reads TGTGCCAGTAGTATACGACGCAGGGGCACTGAAGCTTTCTTT. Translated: CASSIRRRGTEAFF. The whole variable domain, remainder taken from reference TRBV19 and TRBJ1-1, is DGGITQSPKYLFRKEGQNVTLSCEQNLNHDAMYWYRQDPGQGLRLIYYSQIVNDFQKGDIAEGYSVSREKKESFPLTVTSAQKNPTAFYLCASSIRRRGTEAFFGQGTRLTVV.

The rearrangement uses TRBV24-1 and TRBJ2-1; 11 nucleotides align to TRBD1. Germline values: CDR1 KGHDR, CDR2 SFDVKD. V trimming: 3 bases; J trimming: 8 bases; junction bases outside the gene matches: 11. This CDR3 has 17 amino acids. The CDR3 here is CATSDPFGTGGADEQFF. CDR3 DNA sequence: TGTGCCACCAGTGATCCTTTTGGGACAGGGGGAGCGGATGAGCAGTTCTTC.